This entry is about one TCR beta chain. Its specificity is unknown. The data were obtained in a study of T-cell memory formation after mild COVID-19. The study's findings and limits: Day 15 to 85 contracting clones showed balanced CD4/CD8; later expanders leaned CD4+.

This CDR3 comprises 15 residues. V was trimmed by 3 bases and J by 5 bases, leaving 14 bases between them. Germline loops: CDR1 SGHRS, CDR2 YFSETQ. Researchers used 5'RACE with constant-segment primers to make TCR alpha and TCR beta cDNA libraries that carry sample barcodes and UMIs. TCRdb itself ran the 5' RACE reads through MiXCR, one entry per CDR3 protein. The profile shows around 430,000 distinct CDR3 sequences, roughly 15% of them singletons. Source material: PBMCs or a T cell subset sorted from them (not recorded which). The chain carries TRBV5-1 and TRBJ1-4; a weak D match, TRBD1 (5 bases). This clonotype was obtained from a man between 18 and 29 years old who had mild COVID-19 (a few samples of this study predate the infection). Cell type and time point are not known. This CDR3 reads CASSSGGVINEKLFF. As DNA, the CDR3 is TGCGCCAGCAGCTCTGGAGGGGTGATCAATGAAAAACTGTTTTTT.